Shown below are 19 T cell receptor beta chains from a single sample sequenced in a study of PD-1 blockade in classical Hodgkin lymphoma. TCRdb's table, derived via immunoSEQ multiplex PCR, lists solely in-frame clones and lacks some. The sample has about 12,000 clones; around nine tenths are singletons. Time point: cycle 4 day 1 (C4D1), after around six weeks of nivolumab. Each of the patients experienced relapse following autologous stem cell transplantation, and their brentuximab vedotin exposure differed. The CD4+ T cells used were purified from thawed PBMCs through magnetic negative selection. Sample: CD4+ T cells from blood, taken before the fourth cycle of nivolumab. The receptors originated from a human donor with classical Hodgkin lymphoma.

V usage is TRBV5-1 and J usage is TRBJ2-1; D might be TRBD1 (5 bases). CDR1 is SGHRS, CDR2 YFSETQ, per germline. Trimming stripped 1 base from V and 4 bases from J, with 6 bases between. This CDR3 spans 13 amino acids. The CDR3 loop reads CASSLNRYNEQFF. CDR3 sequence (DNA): TGCGCCAGCAGCTTGAACAGGTACAATGAGCAGTTCTTC.

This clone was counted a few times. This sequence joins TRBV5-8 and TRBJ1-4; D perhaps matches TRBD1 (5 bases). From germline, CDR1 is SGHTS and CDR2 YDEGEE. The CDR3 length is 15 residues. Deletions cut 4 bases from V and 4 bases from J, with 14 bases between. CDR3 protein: CASSGGSGYNEKLFF. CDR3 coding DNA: TGTGCCAGCAGCGGGGGGTCAGGATATAATGAAAAACTGTTTTTT.

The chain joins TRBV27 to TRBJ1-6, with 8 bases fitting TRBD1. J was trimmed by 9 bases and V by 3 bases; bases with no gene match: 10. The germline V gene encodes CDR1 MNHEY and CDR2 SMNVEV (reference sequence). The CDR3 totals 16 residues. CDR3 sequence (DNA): TGTGCCAGCAGTTTTGGGGGTCAGGGGGCAGGTTCACCCCTCCACTTT. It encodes CASSFGGQGAGSPLHF.

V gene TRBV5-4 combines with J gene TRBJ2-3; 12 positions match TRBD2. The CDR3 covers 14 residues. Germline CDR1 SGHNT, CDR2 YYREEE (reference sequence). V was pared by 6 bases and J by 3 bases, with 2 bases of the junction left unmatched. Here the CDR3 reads CASMTSGGTDTQYF. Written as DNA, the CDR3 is TGTGCCAGCATGACTAGCGGGGGAACAGATACGCAGTATTTT.

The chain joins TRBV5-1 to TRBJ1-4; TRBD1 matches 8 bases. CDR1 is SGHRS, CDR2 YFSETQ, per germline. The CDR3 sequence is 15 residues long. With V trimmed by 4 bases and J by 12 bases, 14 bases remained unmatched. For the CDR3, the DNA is TGCGCCAGCAGCCTCCAGGACAGGGATCTTGAGGAACTGTTTTTT. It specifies CASSLQDRDLEELFF.

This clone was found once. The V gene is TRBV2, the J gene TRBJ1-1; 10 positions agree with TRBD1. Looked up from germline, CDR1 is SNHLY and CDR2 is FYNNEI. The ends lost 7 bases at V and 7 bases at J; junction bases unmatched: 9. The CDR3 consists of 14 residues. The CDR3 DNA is TGTGCCAGCACCCTAGAGACAGGGGGCGATGAAGCTTTCTTT. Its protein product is CASTLETGGDEAFF.

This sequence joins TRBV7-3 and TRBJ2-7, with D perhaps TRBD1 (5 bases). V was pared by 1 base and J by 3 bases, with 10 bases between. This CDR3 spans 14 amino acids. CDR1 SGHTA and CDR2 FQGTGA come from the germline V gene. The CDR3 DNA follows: TGTGCCAGCAGCTTAATCGCAGGGAACTACGAGCAGTACTTC. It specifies CASSLIAGNYEQYF.

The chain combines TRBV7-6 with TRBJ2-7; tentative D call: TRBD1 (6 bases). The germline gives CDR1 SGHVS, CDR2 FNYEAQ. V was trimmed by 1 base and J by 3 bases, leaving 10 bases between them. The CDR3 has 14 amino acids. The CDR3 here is CASSLEQGFYEQYF. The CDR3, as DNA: TGTGCCAGCAGCTTAGAACAGGGATTCTACGAGCAGTACTTC.

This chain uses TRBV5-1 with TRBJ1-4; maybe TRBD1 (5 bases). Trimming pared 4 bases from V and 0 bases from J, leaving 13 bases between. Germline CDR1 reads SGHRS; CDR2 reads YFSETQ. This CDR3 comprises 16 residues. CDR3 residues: CASSPQGPATNEKLFF. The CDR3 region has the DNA TGCGCCAGCAGCCCTCAGGGACCGGCAACTAATGAAAAACTGTTTTTT.

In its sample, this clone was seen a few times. DNA of the CDR3: TGTGCCAGCAGTCCCCCGACGGGAGAAAAACTGTTTTTT. Residues: CASSPPTGEKLFF. The chain has TRBV28 and TRBJ1-4; D remains ambiguous. V lost 5 bases to trimming and J lost 8 bases, with 12 bases between them. The CDR3 is 13 amino acids. Per the germline V gene, CDR1 is MDHEN and CDR2 is SYDVKM.

The CDR3: CASSLDPRGLNGYTF. The CDR3 bases are TGTGCCAGCAGCTTGGACCCGCGGGGGCTGAATGGCTACACCTTC. The genes are TRBV5-4 and TRBJ1-2; the D gene is possibly TRBD1 (6 bases). There are 15 residues in the CDR3. Germline lookup yields CDR1 SGHNT and CDR2 YYREEE (reference sequence). The V end lost 0 bases, the J end lost 6 bases, and 15 bases lay between the germline ends.

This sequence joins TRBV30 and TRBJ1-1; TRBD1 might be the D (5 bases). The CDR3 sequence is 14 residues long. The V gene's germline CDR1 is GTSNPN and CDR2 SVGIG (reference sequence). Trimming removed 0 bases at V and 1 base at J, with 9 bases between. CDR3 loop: CAWSVLGGNTEAFF. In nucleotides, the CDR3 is TGTGCCTGGAGTGTACTCGGGGGGAACACTGAAGCTTTCTTT. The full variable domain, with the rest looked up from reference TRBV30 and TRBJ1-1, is SQTIHQWPATLVQPVGSPLSLECTVEGTSNPNLYWYRQAAGRGLQLLFYSVGIGQISSEVPQNLSASRPQDRQFILSSKKLLLSDSGFYLCAWSVLGGNTEAFFGQGTRLTVV.

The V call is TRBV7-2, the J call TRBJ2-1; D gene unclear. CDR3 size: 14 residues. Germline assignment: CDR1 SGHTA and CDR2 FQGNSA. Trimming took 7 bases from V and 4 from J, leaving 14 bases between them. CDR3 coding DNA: TGTGCCAGCAAACGAGATGAGCTATACAATGAGCAGTTCTTC. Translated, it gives CASKRDELYNEQFF.

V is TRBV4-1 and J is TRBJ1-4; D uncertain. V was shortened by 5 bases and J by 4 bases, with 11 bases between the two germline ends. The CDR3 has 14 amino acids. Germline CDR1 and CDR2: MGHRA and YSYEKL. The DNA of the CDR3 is TGCGCCAGCAGCGTTCTGCGGATTAATGAAAAACTGTTTTTT. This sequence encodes CASSVLRINEKLFF.

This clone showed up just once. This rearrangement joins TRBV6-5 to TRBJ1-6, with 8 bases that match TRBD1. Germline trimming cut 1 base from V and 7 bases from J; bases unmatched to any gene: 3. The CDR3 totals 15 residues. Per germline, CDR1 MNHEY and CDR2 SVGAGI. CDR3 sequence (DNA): TGTGCCAGCAGTTACTTGGGACAGGCGAATTCACCCCTCCACTTT. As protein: CASSYLGQANSPLHF.

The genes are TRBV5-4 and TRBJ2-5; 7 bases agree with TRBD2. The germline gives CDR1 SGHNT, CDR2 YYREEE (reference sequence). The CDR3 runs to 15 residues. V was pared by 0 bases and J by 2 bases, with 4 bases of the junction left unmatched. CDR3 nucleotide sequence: TGTGCCAGCAGCTTGGCATTGGGGGGGCAAGAGACCCAGTACTTC. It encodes CASSLALGGQETQYF. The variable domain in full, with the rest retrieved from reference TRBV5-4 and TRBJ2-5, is ETGVTQSPTHLIKTRGQQVTLRCSSQSGHNTVSWYQQALGQGPQFIFQYYREEENGRGNFPPRFSGLQFPNYSSELNVNALELDDSALYLCASSLALGGQETQYFGPGTRLLVL.

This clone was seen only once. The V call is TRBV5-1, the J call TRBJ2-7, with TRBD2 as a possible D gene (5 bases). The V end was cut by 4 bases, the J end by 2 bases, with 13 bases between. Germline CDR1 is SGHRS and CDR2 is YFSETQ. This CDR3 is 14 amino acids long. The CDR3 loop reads CASSPPGETYEQYF. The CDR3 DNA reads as TGCGCCAGCAGCCCGCCCGGGGAGACCTACGAGCAGTACTTC.

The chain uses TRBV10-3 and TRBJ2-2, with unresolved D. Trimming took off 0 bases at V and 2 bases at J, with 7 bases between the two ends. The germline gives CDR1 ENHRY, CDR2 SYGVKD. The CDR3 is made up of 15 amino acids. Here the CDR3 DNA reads TGTGCCATCAGTGAGTCTGCAGCAAACACCGGGGAGCTGTTTTTT. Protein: CAISESAANTGELFF.

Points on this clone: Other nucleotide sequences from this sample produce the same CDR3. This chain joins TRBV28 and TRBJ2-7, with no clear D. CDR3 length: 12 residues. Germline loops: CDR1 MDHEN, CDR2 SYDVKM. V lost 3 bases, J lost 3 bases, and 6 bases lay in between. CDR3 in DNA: TGTGCCAGCAGTTTCCAGAACTACGAGCAGTACTTC. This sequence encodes CASSFQNYEQYF. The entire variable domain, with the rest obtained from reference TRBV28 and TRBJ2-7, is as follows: DVKVTQSSRYLVKRTGEKVFLECVQDMDHENMFWYRQDPGLGLRLIYFSYDVKMKEKGDIPEGYSVSREKKERFSLILESASTNQTSMYLCASSFQNYEQYFGPGTRLTVT.